These 2 T cell receptor beta chains originate from one sample sequenced in a study of OX40 agonist ivuxolimab in advanced cancers. Some clones are missing from TCRdb's copy, which holds only in-frame ones; the method was immunoSEQ multiplex PCR. The sample comprises about 84,000 clones, about 89% of which are singletons, and 0.43% rests with the top ten. The specimen was CD4+ or CD8+ T cells sorted from blood, collected in a trial of the OX40 agonist ivuxolimab. The receptors derive from an adult with an advanced solid tumor such as melanoma, head and neck, liver or kidney cancer.

This chain joins TRBV5-1 and TRBJ1-3; no definite D call. The V end was cut by 2 bases, the J end by 0 bases, with 12 bases between. CDR1 is SGHRS, CDR2 YFSETQ, per germline. The CDR3 totals 16 residues. The CDR3 spells CASSFDVRDSGNTIYF. CDR3 coding DNA: TGCGCCAGCAGCTTCGACGTACGTGACTCTGGAAACACCATATATTTT.

This clone was counted a few times. V and J are TRBV4-1 and TRBJ1-1; D gene unclear. The V and J ends lost 6 bases and 5 bases respectively, with 13 bases between them. Per germline, CDR1 MGHRA and CDR2 YSYEKL. The CDR3 is 13 amino acids. The CDR3 loop is CASRQMDKTEAFF. CDR3 nucleotides: TGCGCCAGCAGGCAGATGGATAAAACTGAAGCTTTCTTT.